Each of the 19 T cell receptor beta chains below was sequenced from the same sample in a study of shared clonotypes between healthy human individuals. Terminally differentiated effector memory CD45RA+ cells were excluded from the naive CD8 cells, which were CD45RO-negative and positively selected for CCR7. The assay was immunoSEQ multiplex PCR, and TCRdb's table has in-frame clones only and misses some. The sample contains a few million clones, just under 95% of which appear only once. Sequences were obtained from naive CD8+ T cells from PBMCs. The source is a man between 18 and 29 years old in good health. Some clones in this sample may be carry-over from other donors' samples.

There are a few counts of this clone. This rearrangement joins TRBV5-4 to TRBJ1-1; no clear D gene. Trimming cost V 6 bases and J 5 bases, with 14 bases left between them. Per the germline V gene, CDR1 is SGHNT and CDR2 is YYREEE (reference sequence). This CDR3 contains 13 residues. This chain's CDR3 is CASIHREGTEAFF. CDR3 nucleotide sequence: TGTGCCAGCATCCATCGGGAGGGAACTGAAGCTTTCTTT. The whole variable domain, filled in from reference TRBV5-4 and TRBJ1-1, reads ETGVTQSPTHLIKTRGQQVTLRCSSQSGHNTVSWYQQALGQGPQFIFQYYREEENGRGNFPPRFSGLQFPNYSSELNVNALELDDSALYLCASIHREGTEAFFGQGTRLTVV.

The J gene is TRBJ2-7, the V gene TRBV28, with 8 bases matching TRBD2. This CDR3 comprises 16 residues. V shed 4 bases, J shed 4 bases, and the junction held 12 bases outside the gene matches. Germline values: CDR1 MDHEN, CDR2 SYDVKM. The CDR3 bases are TGTGCCAGCAGTTCCCTCCCTCGGGAGGGAGGATACGAGCAGTACTTC. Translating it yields CASSSLPREGGYEQYF.

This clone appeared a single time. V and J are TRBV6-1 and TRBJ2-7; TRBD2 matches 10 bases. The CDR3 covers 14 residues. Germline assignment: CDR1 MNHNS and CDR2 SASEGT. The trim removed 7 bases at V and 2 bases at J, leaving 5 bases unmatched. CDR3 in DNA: TGTGCCAGCAACCCGGGACTAGCGCCCTACGAGCAGTACTTC. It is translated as CASNPGLAPYEQYF.

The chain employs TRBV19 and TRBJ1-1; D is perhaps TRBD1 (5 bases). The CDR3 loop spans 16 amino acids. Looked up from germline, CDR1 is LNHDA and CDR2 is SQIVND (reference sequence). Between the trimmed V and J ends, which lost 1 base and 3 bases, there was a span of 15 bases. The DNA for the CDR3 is TGTGCCAGTAGTATAGTGGGGCCCCCGAGATACACTGAAGCTTTCTTT. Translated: CASSIVGPPRYTEAFF. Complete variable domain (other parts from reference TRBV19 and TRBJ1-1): DGGITQSPKYLFRKEGQNVTLSCEQNLNHDAMYWYRQDPGQGLRLIYYSQIVNDFQKGDIAEGYSVSREKKESFPLTVTSAQKNPTAFYLCASSIVGPPRYTEAFFGQGTRLTVV.

The chain's CDR3 is CASSFLAVSSYNEQFF. CDR3 coding DNA: TGTGCCAGCAGTTTTTTAGCCGTGAGCTCCTACAATGAGCAGTTCTTC. The chain has TRBV28 and TRBJ2-1; D ambiguous. The CDR3 has 16 amino acids. Germline CDR1 is MDHEN and CDR2 is SYDVKM. Deletions cut 3 bases from V and 0 bases from J, with 12 bases between.

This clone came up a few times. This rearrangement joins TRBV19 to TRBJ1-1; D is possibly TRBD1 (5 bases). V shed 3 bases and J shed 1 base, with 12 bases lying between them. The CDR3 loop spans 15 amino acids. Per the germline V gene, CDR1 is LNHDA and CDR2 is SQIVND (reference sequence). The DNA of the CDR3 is TGTGCCAGTAGTATTGATGACAGTAAGAACACTGAAGCTTTCTTT. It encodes CASSIDDSKNTEAFF.

DNA of the CDR3: TGCAGCGTTGAACCTTTGACCGGGGAGCTGTTTTTT. Amino acids: CSVEPLTGELFF. The chain is built from TRBV29-1 and TRBJ2-2; D not certain. CDR3 size: 12 residues. V shed 2 bases and J shed 5 bases, with 6 bases lying between them. Germline-derived CDR1 and CDR2 are SQVTM and ANQGSEA.

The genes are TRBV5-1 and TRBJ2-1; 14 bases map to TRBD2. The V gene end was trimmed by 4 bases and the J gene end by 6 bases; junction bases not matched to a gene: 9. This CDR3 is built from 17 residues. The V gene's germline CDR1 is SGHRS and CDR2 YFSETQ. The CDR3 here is CASSLAGLAGVRNEQFF. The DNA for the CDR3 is TGCGCCAGCAGCCTAGCGGGACTAGCGGGAGTTCGCAATGAGCAGTTCTTC.

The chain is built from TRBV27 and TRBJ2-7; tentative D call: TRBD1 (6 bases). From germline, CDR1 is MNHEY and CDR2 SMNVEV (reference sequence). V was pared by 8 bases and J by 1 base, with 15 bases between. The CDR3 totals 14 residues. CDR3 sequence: CASRNRVESYEQYF. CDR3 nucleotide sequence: TGTGCCAGCCGAAACAGGGTTGAATCCTACGAGCAGTACTTC.

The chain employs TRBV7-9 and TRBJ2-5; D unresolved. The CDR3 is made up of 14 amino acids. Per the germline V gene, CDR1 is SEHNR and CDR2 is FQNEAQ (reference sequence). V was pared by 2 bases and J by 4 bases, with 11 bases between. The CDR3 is CASSLLFAGETQYF. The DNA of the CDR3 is TGTGCCAGCAGCTTATTATTCGCTGGAGAGACCCAGTACTTC.

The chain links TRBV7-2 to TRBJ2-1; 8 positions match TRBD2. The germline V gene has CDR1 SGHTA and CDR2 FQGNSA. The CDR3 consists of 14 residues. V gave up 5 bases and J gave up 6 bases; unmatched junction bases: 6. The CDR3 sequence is CASSPGLAPNEQFF. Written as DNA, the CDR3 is TGTGCCAGCAGCCCAGGACTAGCTCCCAATGAGCAGTTCTTC.

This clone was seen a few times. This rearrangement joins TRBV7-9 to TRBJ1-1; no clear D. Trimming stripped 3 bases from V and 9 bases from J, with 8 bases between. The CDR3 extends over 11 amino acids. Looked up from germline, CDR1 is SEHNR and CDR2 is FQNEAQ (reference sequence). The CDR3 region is CASSLGGQAFF. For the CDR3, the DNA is TGTGCCAGCAGCTTGGGCGGGCAAGCTTTCTTT.

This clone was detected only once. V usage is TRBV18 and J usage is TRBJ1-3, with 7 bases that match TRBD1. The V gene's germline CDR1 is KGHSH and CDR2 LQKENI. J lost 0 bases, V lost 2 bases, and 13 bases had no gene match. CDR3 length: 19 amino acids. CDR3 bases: TGTGCCAGCTCACCAACGGGAGGGACAGAAGAAGGCTCTGGAAACACCATATATTTT. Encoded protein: CASSPTGGTEEGSGNTIYF.

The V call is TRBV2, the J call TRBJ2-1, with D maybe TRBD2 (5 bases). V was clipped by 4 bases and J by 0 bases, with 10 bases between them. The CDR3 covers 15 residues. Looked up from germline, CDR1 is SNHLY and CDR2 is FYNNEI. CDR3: CASSVDTSSYNEQFF. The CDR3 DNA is TGTGCCAGCAGTGTTGATACTAGCTCCTACAATGAGCAGTTCTTC.

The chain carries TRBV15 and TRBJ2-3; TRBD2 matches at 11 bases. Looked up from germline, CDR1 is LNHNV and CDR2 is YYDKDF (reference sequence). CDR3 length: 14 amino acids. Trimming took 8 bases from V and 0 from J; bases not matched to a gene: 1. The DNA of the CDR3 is TGTGCCACCCGACTAGCGGGGAGCACAGATACGCAGTATTTT. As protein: CATRLAGSTDTQYF.

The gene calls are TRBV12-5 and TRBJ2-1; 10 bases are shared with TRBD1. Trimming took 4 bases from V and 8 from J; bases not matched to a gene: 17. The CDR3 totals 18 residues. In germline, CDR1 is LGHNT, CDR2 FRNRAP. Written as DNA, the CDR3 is TGTGCTAGTGGTTCCGGGACAGGGGACCCCGGGAGAATCTATGAGCAGTTCTTC. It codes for CASGSGTGDPGRIYEQFF. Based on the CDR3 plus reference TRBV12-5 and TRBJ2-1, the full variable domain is DARVTQTPRHKVTEMGQEVTMRCQPILGHNTVFWYRQTMMQGLELLAYFRNRAPLDDSGMPKDRFSAEMPDATLATLKIQPSEPRDSAVYFCASGSGTGDPGRIYEQFFGPGTRLTVL.

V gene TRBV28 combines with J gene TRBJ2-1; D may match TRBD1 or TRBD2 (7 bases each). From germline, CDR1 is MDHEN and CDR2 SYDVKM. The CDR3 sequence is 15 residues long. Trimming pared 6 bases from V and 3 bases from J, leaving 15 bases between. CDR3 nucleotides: TGTGCCAGCAGAAGCGGGACAGCCGACTACAATGAGCAGTTCTTC. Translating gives CASRSGTADYNEQFF.

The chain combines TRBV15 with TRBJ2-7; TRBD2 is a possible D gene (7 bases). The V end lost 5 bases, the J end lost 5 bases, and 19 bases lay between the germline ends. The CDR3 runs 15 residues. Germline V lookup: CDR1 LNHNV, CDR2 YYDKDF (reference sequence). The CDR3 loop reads CATSGGAGAMDEQYF. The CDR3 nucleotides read TGTGCCACCAGCGGGGGGGCAGGGGCCATGGACGAGCAGTACTTC.

The CDR3 coding sequence is TGCAGTGCCGCGATAGGGACTGAAGCTTTCTTT. Its protein is CSAAIGTEAFF. The chain has TRBV20-1 and TRBJ1-1, with D unclear. This CDR3 spans 11 amino acids. Germline V lookup: CDR1 DFQATT, CDR2 SNEGSKA (reference sequence). The V and J ends lost 6 bases and 5 bases respectively, with 10 bases between them.